This T cell receptor (beta chain) derives from a study of T-cell memory formation after mild COVID-19 (dated by TCRdb to the early 2020s). Describing the broader study: Most TCR sequence clusters were specific to one of the two donors. Two young, previously healthy adult volunteers made up the cohort, one male and one female. In two donors, T-cell clones that expanded and contracted after mild COVID-19 were followed by sequencing TCRalpha and TCRbeta repertoires longitudinally.

This clonotype was observed a handful of times. Its target antigen remains unknown. Within one base of it there is no much larger clone, and no base qualities were kept. The listed sequencing device is Illumina NovaSeq 6000. TCRalpha and TCRbeta cDNA libraries were built by 5'RACE with constant-segment primers, adding sample barcodes and unique molecular identifiers. Trizol reagent was used to extract RNA from every sample. The libraries were amplified in two PCR steps, and the second step added a second sample barcode and Illumina TruSeq adapters. Sequencing of the libraries was done on an Illumina NovaSeq, producing 2 x 150 bp paired-end reads. The authors' analysis ran thus. Demultiplexing of reads and collapsing into UMI-guided consensus sequences were performed with migec v1.2.7. Using mixcr v2.1.11, UMI consensuses were aligned to TRA and TRB V and J templates and then assembled into clonotypes. A clonotype was counted as expanded or contracted only if both edgeR and NoisET called the change significant, with noise models trained on biological replicates. For edgeR calls, the thresholds were a false discovery rate-adjusted p below 0.01 and a log2 fold-change of 1. As an exploratory analysis of dynamics, max-normalized trajectories of the 1000 most abundant clonotypes were examined with PCA combined with hierarchical clustering. Separately sequenced CD4+ and CD8+ repertoires were used to assign a CD4 or CD8 phenotype to each responding clone. TCRdb reworked the public reads: Q25 trimming with fastp, MiXCR clone assembly, productive beta chains retained. Identical CDR3 protein sequences are pooled into one entry, listed with their most common genes and DNA. TCRdb's processing, not the authors', yielded these V and J calls. The sample includes around 430,000 distinct CDR3 sequences, with about 16% observed a single time. The ten biggest clones cover 20% to 25% of the sample.

The study at large found these results: Only two mild cases were covered in the study, and larger cohorts including severe cases with pre-infection samples were considered necessary. Some responding clones were detected in pre-infection memory, which suggested that pre-existing cross-reactive memory T cells had joined the SARS-CoV-2 response. Clones contracting from day 15 to 85 had balanced CD4/CD8 phenotypes, while a second wave expanding from day 15 to 37 was biased towards CD4+. SARS-CoV-2 specificity of the second-wave clones peaking on day 37 was not confirmed. Contracting CD4+ clones were located mainly in the CM and EM memory subsets, whereas CD8+ clones were found to be enriched in EMRA.

Trimming takes 1 base from V and 8 bases from J, and the germline ends sit 17 bases apart. The CDR3 spans 15 residues, from the cysteine through the phenylalanine. Solely the CDR3 DNA is kept, with 45 bases framed from the first base. In the germline V gene, CDR1 corresponds to LGHNA and CDR2 to YSLEER. Ficoll-Paque density gradient centrifugation was the method used to isolate PBMCs. The sequencing sample was made of PBMCs or a T cell subset sorted from them (not recorded which). This clonotype originated in a man between 18 and 29 years old who had mild COVID-19 (a few samples of this study predate the infection). The sample titles of this study are shuffled in the database, so cell type and time point are left out; the donor was told from shared clones. The receptor chain draws on TRBV4-3 and TRBJ1-2; a weak D assignment points to TRBD1 (5 bases agree). The DNA sequence is as follows: TGCGCCAGCAGCCAAGTCACTTTGGGACCAACGGGCTACACCTTC. Its amino acids are CASSQVTLGPTGYTF.